The entry that follows covers one T cell receptor (beta chain) sequence. The source material, RNA transcripts, was used to amplify TCR beta CDR3 regions. Using the HTBI primer set, a first-round RT-PCR was run on the TCR CDR3. MiXCR, run by TCRdb on the multiplex PCR reads, gives a single entry per CDR3 protein. The sample shows 400,000 to 500,000 distinct CDR3 sequences, around an eighth of them seen only once. The sample comes from a study of T cells in Graves' hyperthyroidism and ophthalmopathy. The overall study: Any treatment followed the collection of peripheral blood at initial diagnosis.

This CDR3 spans 17 amino acids. Trimming removed 1 base from V and 4 bases from J; junction bases left unmatched: 12. CDR1 LNHDA and CDR2 SQIVND come from the germline V gene (reference sequence). This sequence was found in a woman aged 18 to 35 with Graves' hyperthyroidism. The rearrangement uses TRBV19 and TRBJ1-2; 7 bases fit TRBD1. What was sequenced was blood. The CDR3 reads CASSIGRTGTNLYGYTF. The DNA for the CDR3 is TGTGCCAGTAGTATAGGGAGGACAGGAACAAATCTCTATGGCTACACCTTC.